This T cell receptor beta chain appears in the sequencing data of a study of shared clonotypes between healthy human individuals. Study summary: Each donor had three CD4 naive, three CD4 memory, two CD8 naive and one CD8 memory plate.

Findings and caveats of the study: Researchers sampled only blood; tissue repertoires likely differ.

It was into CD45RA+ naive and CD45RA-negative memory subsets that the CD4+ cells were split. An even split of each subset's genomic DNA across several immunoSEQ plates was performed. The protocol was immunoSEQ multiplex PCR, while the TCRdb copy is restricted to in-frame clones and leaves out a portion. Of some 2 million clones in the sample, 95% are singletons; the top ten hold 0.1% to 0.15%. Looked up from germline, CDR1 is MNHEY and CDR2 is SVGAGI. The CDR3 loop spans 11 amino acids. V was trimmed by 7 bases and J by 6 bases, leaving 10 bases between them. This clone was recorded once. Its antigen remains unknown.

The chain carries TRBV6-5 and TRBJ2-7; D unresolved. Material for sequencing was naive CD4+ T cells sorted from blood. The subset is: CD45RA+ positively selected. The TCR comes from a young man in good health. The CDR3 DNA is TGTGCCAGCATAATGAGGATCGAGCAGTACTTC. Translated: CASIMRIEQYF.